The source of this TCR beta chain is a study of blood T cell repertoires in COVID-19. Across the whole study: Sites across the United States, Italy and Spain contributed samples from acute and convalescent COVID-19. The analysed material was cDNA or gDNA that came from T cells, B-cell-depleted T cells, or PBMCs.

Profiling relied on immunoSEQ multiplex PCR, and the TCRdb table lists in-frame clones only, not all of them. Of 470,000 or so clones detected, approximately 83% appear once; the ten largest clones hold about 3%. Germline V gene lookup returns CDR1 SGDLS and CDR2 YYNGEE. Between the trimmed V and J ends, which lost 4 bases and 0 bases, there was a span of 14 bases. There are 17 residues in the CDR3. Specimen: peripheral blood. The receptor's source is a human donor in a cohort sampled during active COVID-19. V is TRBV9 and J is TRBJ1-6; D possibly corresponds to TRBD1 (5 bases). CDR3 loop: CASSQDSVSSYNSPLHF. The CDR3 nucleotides are TGTGCCAGCAGCCAAGACAGCGTATCCTCCTATAATTCACCCCTCCACTTT.